A selection of T cell receptor beta chains follows, all from one sample in a study of CD8 T cells in ankylosing spondylitis. TCRdb analysed the 5' RACE reads with MiXCR anew, one entry per CDR3 protein. The sample shows hundreds of thousands of distinct CDR3 sequences, roughly 24% of them seen only once. The source material was blood, either unsorted or a sorted T cell fraction (not recorded which). The receptors were gathered from a male donor with ankylosing spondylitis or in good health (not recorded which). The conserved cysteine and the conserved F or W are not part of the CDR3 here.

V: TRBV29-1
length: 10
CDR3: SVRGLAYEQY

V: TRBV7-2
length: 12
CDR3: ASKINRVQETQY

V: TRBV12-3/TRBV12-4
length: 15
CDR3: ASSPTGPLLSNQPQH

V: TRBV20-1
length: 8
CDR3: SAVPEPQH

V: TRBV20-1
length: 13
CDR3: SARDWDRGRGEQY

V: TRBV3-1
length: 13
CDR3: ASSQEVGSSYEQY

V: TRBV6-1
length: 15
CDR3: ASSKGTGGTGANVLT

V: TRBV7-2
length: 10
CDR3: ASKDRGNEQF

V: TRBV18
length: 12
CDR3: ASSRTSQYNEQF

V: TRBV10-3
length: 11
CDR3: ASTGTGDYEQY

V: TRBV7-9
length: 13
CDR3: ASRPESSYNSPLH

V: TRBV5-6
length: 12
CDR3: ASTLALNTGELF

V: TRBV5-6
length: 10
CDR3: ASSRGYYEQY

V: TRBV2
length: 12
CDR3: ASRKGTSQETQY

V: TRBV20-1
length: 12
CDR3: SAPWGGPNYEQY

V: TRBV12-3/TRBV12-4
length: 9
CDR3: ASGQGDIQY

V: TRBV4-1
length: 16
CDR3: ASSQVGLAGSGTGELF

V: TRBV5-1
length: 13
CDR3: ASSSGTGDLKPQH

V: TRBV12-3/TRBV12-4
length: 13
CDR3: ASSTTGTGRSPLH

V: TRBV20-1
length: 13
CDR3: SARIWGPNTGELF

V: TRBV7-2
length: 12
CDR3: ASSLVRAQETQY

V: TRBV20-1
length: 12
CDR3: SAITGEGRNEQF

V: TRBV20-1
length: 11
CDR3: SARRDGTYEQY

V: TRBV20-1
length: 11
CDR3: SAWDGLSYEQY

V: TRBV29-1
length: 11
CDR3: SVDSLAGDTQY

V: TRBV20-1
length: 12
CDR3: SARDRVDGRQTF

V: TRBV6-2/TRBV6-3
length: 13
CDR3: ASSRGTSGINEQF

V: TRBV11-3
length: 13
CDR3: ASSFEASSYNEQF

V: TRBV20-1
length: 11
CDR3: SAKGPSTDTQY

V: TRBV5-1
length: 17
CDR3: ASSWRRDRGPTSTDTQY

V: TRBV4-2
length: 14
CDR3: ASSHGGQSSYNEQF

V: TRBV6-1
length: 11
CDR3: ASNGGGYNEQF

V: TRBV20-1
length: 13
CDR3: SARDAGSAKNIQY

V: TRBV20-1
length: 15
CDR3: SARDLRGNPSTDTQY

V: TRBV3-1
length: 13
CDR3: ASSQETGGVYEQY

V: TRBV20-1
length: 11
CDR3: SARWAPYNEQF

V: TRBV12-3/TRBV12-4
length: 13
CDR3: ASSLFSGGTDTQY

V: TRBV29-1
length: 9
CDR3: SGATNEKLF

V: TRBV12-3/TRBV12-4
length: 9
CDR3: ASSLRQTQY

V: TRBV10-3
length: 10
CDR3: AIGRGTDTQY

V: TRBV15
length: 16
CDR3: ATSRNIRTSGRKNEQF

V: TRBV10-3
length: 13
CDR3: AISEHLKRDNEQF

V: TRBV7-2
length: 12
CDR3: ASSLRTKHPGQF